This T cell receptor beta chain was found in a study of blood T cell repertoires in COVID-19. In the study's own analysis: Reference gene primer amplification gave estimated nucleated cell counts. The method was immunoSEQ multiplex PCR; TCRdb's version includes in-frame clones alone and lacks a portion of them. That table furnishes V, J and clone size, whereas the DNA furnished D and trimming. The data contain around 200,000 clones, around 83% of them singletons. This TCR was sampled from a woman older than 75 in a cohort sampled during active or convalescent COVID-19. Sequenced material: peripheral blood.

The CDR3 DNA reads as TGTGCCAGCAGTTTAGGGACAGGGGGCACTGAAGCTTTCTTT. Translating it yields CASSLGTGGTEAFF. This chain connects TRBV27 to TRBJ1-1; 11 bases fit TRBD1. CDR3 length equals 14 residues. From germline, CDR1 is MNHEY and CDR2 SMNVEV (reference sequence). The V segment lost 2 bases and the J segment 4 bases; nucleotides outside the gene matches: 0.